The clone carrying this T cell receptor beta chain was counted many times. The sample comes from a study of T-cell reconstitution after alpha-beta-depleted transplantation in children. Library preparation (for TCRbeta) was performed with unique molecular identifiers. TCRdb reprocessed the PCR reads via MiXCR and lists one record per CDR3 protein. The profile shows 120,000 or so distinct CDR3 sequences, 10% of them singletons. The CDR3 runs to 16 residues. The V end lost 3 bases, the J end lost 1 base, and 12 bases lay between the germline ends. This chain links TRBV12-3 or TRBV12-4 with TRBJ2-2; D unresolved. The sequencing used PBMCs from the stem cell graft donor, collected from the stem cell graft. This sequence was found in a human donor who donated a stem cell graft to a child with acute lymphoblastic leukemia. In DNA form, the CDR3 reads TGTGCCAGCAGTTTCTCCAGCAAGAGGAACACCGGGGAGCTGTTTTTT. Translated, it gives CASSFSSKRNTGELFF.